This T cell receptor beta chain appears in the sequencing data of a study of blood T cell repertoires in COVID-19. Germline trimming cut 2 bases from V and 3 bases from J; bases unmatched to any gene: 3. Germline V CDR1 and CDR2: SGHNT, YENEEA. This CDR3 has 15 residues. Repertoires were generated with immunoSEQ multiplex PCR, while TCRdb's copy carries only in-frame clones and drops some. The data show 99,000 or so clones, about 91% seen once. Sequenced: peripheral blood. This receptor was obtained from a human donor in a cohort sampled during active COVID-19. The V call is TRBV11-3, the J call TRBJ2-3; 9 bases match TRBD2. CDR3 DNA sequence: TGTGCCAGCAGCTTATTTGCGGGAGGGACAGATACGCAGTATTTT. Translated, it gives CASSLFAGGTDTQYF.